These T cell receptor beta chains were read from a single sample in a study of Ad26.COV2.S vaccination and SARS-CoV-2 variants. Clones were sequenced by immunoSEQ multiplex PCR, and TCRdb holds only the in-frame ones, with some missing. The sample lists about 410,000 clones, 75% to 90% occurring once. Sequencing used peripheral blood, obtained in a trial of Ad26.COV2.S vaccine versus placebo. These receptors were obtained from a person between 18 and 65 years old who received the Ad26.COV2.S COVID-19 vaccine or a placebo. Both conserved end residues are part of each CDR3. Fields, in order: J gene, V gene, D gene, CDR3 protein. D genes are given only for firm matches.

J gene: TRBJ2-5
V gene: TRBV12-3/TRBV12-4
D gene: NA
CDR3 protein: CASSHGSQETQYF

J gene: TRBJ1-1
V gene: TRBV19
D gene: TRBD1
CDR3 protein: CASTLTGGAEAFF

J gene: TRBJ2-1
V gene: TRBV7-6
D gene: TRBD2
CDR3 protein: CASSLRRGSLNEQFF

J gene: TRBJ2-3
V gene: TRBV19
D gene: NA
CDR3 protein: CASSPRPGTSTDTQYF

J gene: TRBJ1-6
V gene: TRBV19
D gene: NA
CDR3 protein: CASSPQRWGFGSTYNSPLHF

J gene: TRBJ2-6
V gene: TRBV18
D gene: TRBD1
CDR3 protein: CASSPTGGAYGANVLTF

J gene: TRBJ1-5
V gene: TRBV6-4
D gene: NA
CDR3 protein: CASSQGWSNQPQHF

J gene: TRBJ2-1
V gene: TRBV2
D gene: TRBD2
CDR3 protein: CASSRGLAGGTNEQFF

J gene: TRBJ1-2
V gene: TRBV4-1
D gene: NA
CDR3 protein: CASSQELRDVNYGYTF

J gene: TRBJ2-1
V gene: TRBV19
D gene: NA
CDR3 protein: CASSNYGDNEQFF

J gene: TRBJ2-1
V gene: TRBV25-1
D gene: NA
CDR3 protein: CASSPSYNEQFF

J gene: TRBJ1-2
V gene: TRBV6-5
D gene: NA
CDR3 protein: CASTAGMSYTF

J gene: TRBJ1-1
V gene: TRBV12-3/TRBV12-4
D gene: NA
CDR3 protein: CASSLSRDTEAFF

J gene: TRBJ2-1
V gene: TRBV3-1/TRBV3-2
D gene: TRBD2
CDR3 protein: CASSQSGGRHEQFF

J gene: TRBJ2-7
V gene: TRBV7-9
D gene: TRBD1
CDR3 protein: CASSPLGTGLNEQYF

J gene: TRBJ1-6
V gene: TRBV15
D gene: TRBD1
CDR3 protein: CATRDRVSSPLHF

J gene: TRBJ1-6
V gene: TRBV6-6
D gene: NA
CDR3 protein: CASRGSYNSPLHF

J gene: TRBJ1-6
V gene: TRBV6-6
D gene: NA
CDR3 protein: CASSPGGSDNSPLHF

J gene: TRBJ1-2
V gene: TRBV18
D gene: TRBD1
CDR3 protein: CASSPLGQTNYGYTF

J gene: TRBJ2-3
V gene: TRBV19
D gene: NA
CDR3 protein: CASSIVGPQSTDTQYF

J gene: TRBJ2-2
V gene: TRBV5-1
D gene: TRBD2
CDR3 protein: CASSLRLAGNTGELFF

J gene: TRBJ2-7
V gene: TRBV4-2
D gene: NA
CDR3 protein: CASSPSGTSNSEQYF

J gene: TRBJ1-1
V gene: TRBV6-5
D gene: NA
CDR3 protein: CASSYSTAGGNTEAFF

J gene: TRBJ2-4
V gene: TRBV29-1
D gene: NA
CDR3 protein: CSVEEGIQYF

J gene: TRBJ2-3
V gene: TRBV5-4
D gene: NA
CDR3 protein: CASSLDRRADTQYF

J gene: TRBJ1-1
V gene: TRBV19
D gene: TRBD1
CDR3 protein: CASSKGQLMNTEAFF